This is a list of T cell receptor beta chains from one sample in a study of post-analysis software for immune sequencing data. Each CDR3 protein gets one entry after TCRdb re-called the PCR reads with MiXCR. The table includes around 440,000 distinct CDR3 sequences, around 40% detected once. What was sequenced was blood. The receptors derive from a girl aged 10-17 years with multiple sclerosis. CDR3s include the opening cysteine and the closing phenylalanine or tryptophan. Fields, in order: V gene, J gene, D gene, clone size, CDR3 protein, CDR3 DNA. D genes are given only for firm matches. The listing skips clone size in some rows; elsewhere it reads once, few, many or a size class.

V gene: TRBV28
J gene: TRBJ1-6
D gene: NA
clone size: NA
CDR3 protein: CASSLVSSPLHF
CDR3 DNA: TGTGCCAGCAGTTTAGTGTCTTCACCCCTCCACTTT

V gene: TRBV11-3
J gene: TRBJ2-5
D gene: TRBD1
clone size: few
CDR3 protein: CASSAHRGQETQYF
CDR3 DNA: TGTGCCAGCAGCGCCCACAGGGGGCAGGAGACCCAGTACTTC

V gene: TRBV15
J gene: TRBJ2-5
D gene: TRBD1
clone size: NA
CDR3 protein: CATSRDRGPQYF
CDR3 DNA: TGTGCCACCAGCAGGGACAGGGGGCCCCAGTACTTC

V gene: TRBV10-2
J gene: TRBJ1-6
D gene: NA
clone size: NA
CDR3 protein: CASSESMRARGSPLHF
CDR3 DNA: TGCGCCAGCAGTGAGTCGATGAGGGCCCGAGGGTCACCCCTCCACTTT

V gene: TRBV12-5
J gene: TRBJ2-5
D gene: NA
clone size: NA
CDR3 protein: CASGLGELETQYF
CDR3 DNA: TGTGCTAGTGGTTTGGGGGAGTTGGAGACCCAGTACTTC

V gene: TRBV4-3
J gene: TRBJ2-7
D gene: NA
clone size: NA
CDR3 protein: CASSLRLETYYEQYF
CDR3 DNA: TGCGCCAGCAGCCTCCGACTGGAGACTTATTACGAGCAGTACTTC

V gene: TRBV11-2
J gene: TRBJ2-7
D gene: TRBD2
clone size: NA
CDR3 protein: CASSLVRRITSGRYEQYF
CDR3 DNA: TGTGCCAGCAGCTTAGTAAGGCGGATCACTAGCGGGAGGTACGAGCAGTACTTC

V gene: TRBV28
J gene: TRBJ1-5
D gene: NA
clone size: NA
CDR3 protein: CASRLASVQPQHF
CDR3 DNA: TGTGCCAGCAGGTTGGCCTCGGTTCAGCCCCAGCATTTT

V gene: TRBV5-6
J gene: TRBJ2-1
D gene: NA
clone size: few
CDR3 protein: CASSPPDSSNEQFF
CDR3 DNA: TGTGCCAGCAGCCCTCCGGACAGCTCCAATGAGCAGTTCTTC

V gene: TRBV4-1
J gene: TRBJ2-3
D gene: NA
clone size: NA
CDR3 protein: CASSHQGVESTDTQYF
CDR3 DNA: TGCGCCAGCAGCCACCAGGGTGTCGAAAGCACAGATACGCAGTATTTT

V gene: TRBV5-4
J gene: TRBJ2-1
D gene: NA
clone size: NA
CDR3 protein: CASSLDPVQGGNEQFF
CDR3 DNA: TGTGCCAGCAGCTTGGACCCCGTCCAGGGGGGAAATGAGCAGTTCTTC

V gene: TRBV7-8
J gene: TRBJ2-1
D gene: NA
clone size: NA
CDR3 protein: CASSLARVPLYNEQFF
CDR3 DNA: TGTGCCAGTAGCTTAGCTAGGGTCCCCCTATACAATGAGCAGTTCTTC

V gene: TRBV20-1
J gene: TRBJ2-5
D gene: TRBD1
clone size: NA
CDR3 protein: CSAWDRGRGETQYF
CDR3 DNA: TGCAGTGCTTGGGACAGGGGGCGCGGAGAGACCCAGTACTTC

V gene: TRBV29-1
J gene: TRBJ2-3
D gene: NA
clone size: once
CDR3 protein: CSVEDRARVKDTQYF
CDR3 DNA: TGCAGCGTTGAAGATCGGGCCAGGGTCAAAGATACGCAGTATTTT

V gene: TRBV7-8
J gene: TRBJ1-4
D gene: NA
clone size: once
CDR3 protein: CASSRSPVGEKLFF
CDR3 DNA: TGTGCCAGCAGCCGATCCCCGGTTGGTGAAAAACTGTTTTTT

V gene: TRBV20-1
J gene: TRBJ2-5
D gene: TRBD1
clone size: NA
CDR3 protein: CSAAPARGLQETQYF
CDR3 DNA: TGCAGTGCTGCCCCGGCCAGGGGGCTTCAAGAGACCCAGTACTTC

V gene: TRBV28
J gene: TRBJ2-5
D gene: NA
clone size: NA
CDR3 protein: CASSSLGGRGETQYF
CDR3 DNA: TGTGCCAGCAGTTCCCTAGGGGGAAGGGGAGAGACCCAGTACTTC

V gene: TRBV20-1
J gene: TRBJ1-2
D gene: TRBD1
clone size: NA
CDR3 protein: CSAAGTENYGYTF
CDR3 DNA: TGCAGTGCTGCCGGGACAGAAAACTATGGCTACACCTTC

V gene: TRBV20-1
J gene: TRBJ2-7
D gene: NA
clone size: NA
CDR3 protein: CSAPLGLRDGYEQYF
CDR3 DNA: TGCAGTGCACCACTGGGTCTGCGGGACGGCTACGAGCAGTACTTC

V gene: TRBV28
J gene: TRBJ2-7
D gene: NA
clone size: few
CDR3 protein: CASSFQPGLSDHPRYEQYF
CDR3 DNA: TGTGCCAGCAGTTTCCAACCGGGACTCTCGGACCATCCACGCTACGAGCAGTACTTC

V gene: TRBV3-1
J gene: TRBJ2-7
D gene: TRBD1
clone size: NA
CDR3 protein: CASSQRADRAGVEQYF
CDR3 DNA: TGTGCCAGCAGCCAACGGGCGGACAGGGCTGGGGTCGAGCAGTACTTC

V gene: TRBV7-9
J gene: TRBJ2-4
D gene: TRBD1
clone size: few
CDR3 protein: CASSGIRDSRDIQYF
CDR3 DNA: TGTGCCAGCAGCGGCATCCGGGACAGTAGGGACATTCAGTACTTC

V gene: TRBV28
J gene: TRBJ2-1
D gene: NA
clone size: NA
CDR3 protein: CASTPGLLSSEGQFF
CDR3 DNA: TGTGCCAGCACCCCGGGACTCCTATCAAGCGAAGGGCAGTTCTTC

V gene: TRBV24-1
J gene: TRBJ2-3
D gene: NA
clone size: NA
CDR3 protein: CATSEKGLTDTQYF
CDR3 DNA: TGTGCCACCAGTGAGAAGGGGCTCACAGATACGCAGTATTTT

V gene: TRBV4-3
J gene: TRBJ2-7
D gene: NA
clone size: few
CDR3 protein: CASSQGTYSYEQYF
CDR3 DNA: TGCGCCAGCAGCCAAGGTACATACTCCTACGAGCAGTACTTC

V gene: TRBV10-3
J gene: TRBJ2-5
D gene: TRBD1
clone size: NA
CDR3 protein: CAISGDSEETQYF
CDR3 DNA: TGTGCCATCAGTGGGGACAGCGAAGAGACCCAGTACTTC

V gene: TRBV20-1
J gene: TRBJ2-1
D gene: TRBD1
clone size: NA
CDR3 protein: CSGATGKEYNEQFF
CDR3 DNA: TGCAGTGGGGCGACAGGGAAGGAGTACAATGAGCAGTTCTTC

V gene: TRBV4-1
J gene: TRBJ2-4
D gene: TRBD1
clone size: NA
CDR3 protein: CASRSTGGVRSKNIQYF
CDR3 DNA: TGCGCCAGCAGGTCGACAGGGGGCGTGAGGTCCAAAAACATTCAGTACTTC

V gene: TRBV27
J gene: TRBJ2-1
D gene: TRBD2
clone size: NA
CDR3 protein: CASTQAGGNYNEQFF
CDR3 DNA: TGTGCCAGCACCCAAGCGGGAGGCAATTACAATGAGCAGTTCTTC

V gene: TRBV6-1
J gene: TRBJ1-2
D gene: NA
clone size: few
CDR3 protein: CASSGGGRGYGYTF
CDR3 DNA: TGTGCCAGCAGTGGAGGCGGTCGGGGCTATGGCTACACCTTC

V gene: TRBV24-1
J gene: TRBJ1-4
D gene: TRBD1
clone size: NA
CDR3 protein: CATSDPGQGNEKLFF
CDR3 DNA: TGTGCCACCAGTGACCCGGGACAGGGAAATGAAAAACTGTTTTTT

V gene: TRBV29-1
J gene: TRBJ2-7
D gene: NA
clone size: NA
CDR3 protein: CSVLDRDPTSYEQYF
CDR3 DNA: TGCAGCGTACTGGACCGGGACCCCACTTCCTACGAGCAGTACTTC

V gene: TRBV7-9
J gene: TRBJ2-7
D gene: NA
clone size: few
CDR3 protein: CASSLSPGWAPEQYF
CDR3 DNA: TGTGCCAGCAGCCTATCGCCCGGATGGGCCCCCGAGCAGTACTTC

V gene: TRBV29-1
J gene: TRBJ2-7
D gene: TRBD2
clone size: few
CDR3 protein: CSVRGASGRTSSYEQYF
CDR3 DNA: TGCAGCGTTAGGGGCGCTAGCGGGAGAACCAGCTCCTACGAGCAGTACTTC

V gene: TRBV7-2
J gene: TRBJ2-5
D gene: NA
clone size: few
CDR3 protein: CASSSDPYGETQYF
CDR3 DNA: TGTGCCAGCAGCTCCGACCCTTACGGGGAGACCCAGTACTTC

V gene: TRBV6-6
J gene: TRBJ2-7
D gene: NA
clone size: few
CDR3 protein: CASSYDVYGQYF
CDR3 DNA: TGTGCCAGCAGTTACGACGTGTACGGGCAGTACTTC

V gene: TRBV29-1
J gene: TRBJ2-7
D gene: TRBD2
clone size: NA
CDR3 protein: CSVWGGSTYEQYF
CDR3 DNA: TGCAGCGTTTGGGGGGGGAGCACCTACGAGCAGTACTTC

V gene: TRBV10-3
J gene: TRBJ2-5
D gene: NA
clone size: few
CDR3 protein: CAIRDTQETQYF
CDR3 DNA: TGTGCCATCAGGGATACCCAAGAGACCCAGTACTTC

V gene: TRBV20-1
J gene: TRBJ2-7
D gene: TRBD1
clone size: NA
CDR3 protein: CSAQTGPNPYEQYF
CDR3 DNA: TGCAGTGCGCAGACAGGGCCTAACCCTTACGAGCAGTACTTC

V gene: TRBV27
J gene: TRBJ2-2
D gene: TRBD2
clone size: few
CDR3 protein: CASSVRRTSGRNTGELFF
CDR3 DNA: TGTGCCAGCAGTGTAAGGAGGACTAGCGGGAGGAACACCGGGGAGCTGTTTTTT

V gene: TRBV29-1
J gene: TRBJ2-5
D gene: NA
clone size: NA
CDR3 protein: CSVEGDQETQYF
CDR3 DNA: TGCAGCGTTGAAGGGGACCAAGAGACCCAGTACTTC

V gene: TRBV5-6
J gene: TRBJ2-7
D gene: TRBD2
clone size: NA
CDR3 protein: CASLEAGTYEQYF
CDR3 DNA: TGTGCCAGCTTGGAAGCGGGAACCTACGAGCAGTACTTC

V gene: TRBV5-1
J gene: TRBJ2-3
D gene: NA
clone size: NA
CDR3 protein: CASSLEQPSTDTQYF
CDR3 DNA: TGCGCCAGCAGCTTGGAACAGCCTAGCACAGATACGCAGTATTTT

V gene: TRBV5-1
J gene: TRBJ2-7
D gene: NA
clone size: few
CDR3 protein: CASSLVPVSGELGVTYEQYF
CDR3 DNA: TGCGCCAGCAGCTTGGTACCGGTGTCAGGTGAATTGGGGGTGACCTACGAGCAGTACTTC

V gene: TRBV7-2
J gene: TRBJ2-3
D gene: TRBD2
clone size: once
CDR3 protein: CASSTGLAGSTDTQYF
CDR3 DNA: TGTGCCAGCAGCACGGGACTAGCGGGAAGCACAGATACGCAGTATTTT

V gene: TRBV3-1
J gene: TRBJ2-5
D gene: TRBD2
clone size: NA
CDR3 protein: CASSHPRGRETQYF
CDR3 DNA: TGTGCCAGCAGCCATCCCCGCGGGAGGGAGACCCAGTACTTC

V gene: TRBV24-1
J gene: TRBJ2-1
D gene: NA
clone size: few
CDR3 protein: CATSDLGGINDNEQFF
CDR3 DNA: TGTGCCACCAGTGATTTGGGGGGAATAAACGACAATGAGCAGTTCTTC

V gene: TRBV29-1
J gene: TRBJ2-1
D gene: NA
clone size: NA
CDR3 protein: CSVVPGDEQFF
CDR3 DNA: TGCAGCGTTGTTCCGGGTGATGAGCAGTTCTTC

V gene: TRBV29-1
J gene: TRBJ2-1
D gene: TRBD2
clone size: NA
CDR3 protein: CSVSGRLYNEQFF
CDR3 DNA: TGCAGCGTAAGCGGGAGGCTCTACAATGAGCAGTTCTTC

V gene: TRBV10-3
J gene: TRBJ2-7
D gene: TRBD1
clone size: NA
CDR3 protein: CAISELGTGGNEQYF
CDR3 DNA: TGTGCCATCAGTGAGTTGGGGACAGGGGGCAACGAGCAGTACTTC

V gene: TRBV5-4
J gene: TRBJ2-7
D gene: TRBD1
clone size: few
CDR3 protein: CASSPQTGQSFYEQYF
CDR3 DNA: TGTGCCAGCAGCCCCCAAACGGGACAGAGCTTCTACGAGCAGTACTTC